The following is a T cell receptor (beta chain) sequence with its context. What it binds is not known. An Oncomine TCR Beta short-read assay was used to sequence the DNA from cultured CD4+ T cells. TCRdb analysed the PCR reads with MiXCR anew, one entry per CDR3 protein. Found here are about 5,600 distinct CDR3 sequences, approximately 44% of them singletons; the top ten hold around 10%. Treatment here: roughly 10-day PBMC culture with coronavirus spike peptide pools or control peptides (ViraFEST assay). ViraFEST expanded antigen-specific T cells with peptide pools, then sequenced TCRs. Cell culture was performed with 1.5 million to 2 million PBMCs per well in the presence of approximately 10 IU/ml IL-2 and approximately 10 ug/ml peptide pools. The data originate from a study of vaccination and CD4 T cells after COVID-19. Study context: Researchers treated cells with overlapping spike peptides taken from SARS-CoV-2, HCoV-NL63, HCoV-OC43 and HCoV-229E. Treatment of control cultures consisted of a CEFX pool, an HIV-1 Nef pool, or no peptide.

The V end was cut by 5 bases, the J end by 6 bases, with 20 bases between. Germline CDR1 is MDHEN and CDR2 is SYDVKM. The CDR3 has 15 residues. The chain couples TRBV28 to TRBJ2-7; possible D gene TRBD1, 6 bases. This sequence originates from a human donor who had recovered from COVID-19. Sequences were obtained from CD4+ T cells from blood, cultured in vitro. The CDR3 loop reads CASSTSTGIRREQYF. The CDR3 DNA is TGTGCCAGCAGTACATCGACAGGAATACGTCGCGAGCAGTACTTC.